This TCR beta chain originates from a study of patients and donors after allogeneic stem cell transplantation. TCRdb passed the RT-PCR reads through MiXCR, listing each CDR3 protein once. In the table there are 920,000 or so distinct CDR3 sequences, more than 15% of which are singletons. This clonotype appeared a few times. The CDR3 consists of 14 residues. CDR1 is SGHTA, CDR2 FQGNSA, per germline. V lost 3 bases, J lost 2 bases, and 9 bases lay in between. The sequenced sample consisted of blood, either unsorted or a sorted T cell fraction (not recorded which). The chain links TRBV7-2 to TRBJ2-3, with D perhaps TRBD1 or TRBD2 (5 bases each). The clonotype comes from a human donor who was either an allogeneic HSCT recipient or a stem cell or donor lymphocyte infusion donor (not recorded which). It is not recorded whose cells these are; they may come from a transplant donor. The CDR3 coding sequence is TGTGCCAGCAGCTTTGAGGGGATCACAGATACGCAGTATTTT. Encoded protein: CASSFEGITDTQYF.